These T cell receptor beta chains were read from a single sample in a study of cytomegalovirus exposure and HLA in healthy donors. Here immunoSEQ multiplex PCR was the method, and the copy in TCRdb shows in-frame clones only, minus some. The table includes 160,000 or so clones, 80% detected once. Source material: PBMCs. All receptors come from a man aged 18 to 35 in good health and CMV-seropositive. CDR3s include the opening cysteine and the closing phenylalanine or tryptophan. Fields, in order: V gene, J gene, clone size, D gene, CDR3 protein, CDR3 DNA. The D gene is left open where the match is weak. Part of the rows lack a size; the others show once, few, many or a class for expanded clones.

V gene: TRBV2
J gene: TRBJ1-5
clone size: NA
D gene: NA
CDR3 protein: CASNRDFSNQPQHF
CDR3 DNA: TGTGCCAGCAACCGGGATTTTAGCAATCAGCCCCAGCATTTT

V gene: TRBV6-5
J gene: TRBJ2-7
clone size: NA
D gene: NA
CDR3 protein: CASSYSSRVDEQYF
CDR3 DNA: TGTGCCAGCAGTTACTCGAGCAGGGTCGACGAGCAGTACTTC

V gene: TRBV2
J gene: TRBJ1-1
clone size: NA
D gene: TRBD1
CDR3 protein: CASEEGAGFSIFVRGGTEAFF
CDR3 DNA: TGTGCCAGCGAAGAGGGGGCGGGTTTCTCAATATTTGTGAGGGGTGGGACTGAAGCTTTCTTT

V gene: TRBV6-1
J gene: TRBJ2-1
clone size: NA
D gene: TRBD1
CDR3 protein: CASTMGQGFFEQFF
CDR3 DNA: TGTGCCAGCACCATGGGACAGGGGTTTTTTGAGCAGTTCTTC

V gene: TRBV19
J gene: TRBJ1-5
clone size: NA
D gene: NA
CDR3 protein: CASSIYGQNSNQPQHF
CDR3 DNA: TGTGCCAGTAGTATATATGGACAGAATAGCAATCAGCCCCAGCATTTT

V gene: TRBV6-4
J gene: TRBJ2-3
clone size: NA
D gene: TRBD2
CDR3 protein: CASSLAGGTDTQYF
CDR3 DNA: TGTGCCAGCAGTCTAGCGGGGGGCACAGATACGCAGTATTTT

V gene: TRBV19
J gene: TRBJ2-1
clone size: NA
D gene: NA
CDR3 protein: CASSAPGQHYNEQFF
CDR3 DNA: TGTGCCAGTAGCGCTCCGGGACAACACTACAATGAGCAGTTCTTC

V gene: TRBV4-1
J gene: TRBJ2-1
clone size: NA
D gene: NA
CDR3 protein: CASSQAQRFTNEQFF
CDR3 DNA: TGCGCCAGCAGCCAAGCCCAGCGCTTCACGAATGAGCAGTTCTTC

V gene: TRBV29-1
J gene: TRBJ1-4
clone size: NA
D gene: NA
CDR3 protein: CSVDFRGGATNEKLFF
CDR3 DNA: TGCAGCGTCGACTTCAGGGGAGGGGCAACTAATGAAAAACTGTTTTTT

V gene: TRBV6-6
J gene: TRBJ2-7
clone size: NA
D gene: NA
CDR3 protein: CASGGAPTYEQYF
CDR3 DNA: TGTGCCAGCGGAGGGGCACCGACCTACGAGCAGTACTTC

V gene: TRBV6-1
J gene: TRBJ2-3
clone size: once
D gene: TRBD2
CDR3 protein: CASSESVAGSWDTQYF
CDR3 DNA: TGTGCCAGCAGTGAGTCGGTAGCGGGATCCTGGGATACGCAGTATTTT

V gene: TRBV4-1
J gene: TRBJ1-4
clone size: NA
D gene: NA
CDR3 protein: CASSQSPGRTNEKLFF
CDR3 DNA: TGCGCCAGCAGCCAGTCCCCGGGTCGAACTAATGAAAAACTGTTTTTT

V gene: TRBV7-2
J gene: TRBJ1-2
clone size: NA
D gene: NA
CDR3 protein: CASSLTVPASYGYTF
CDR3 DNA: TGTGCCAGCAGCTTGACAGTTCCCGCTAGCTATGGCTACACCTTC

V gene: TRBV4-1
J gene: TRBJ1-4
clone size: NA
D gene: TRBD1
CDR3 protein: CASSQGDSYNEKLFF
CDR3 DNA: TGCGCCAGCAGCCAAGGGGACAGTTATAATGAAAAACTGTTTTTT

V gene: TRBV6-6
J gene: TRBJ2-7
clone size: NA
D gene: NA
CDR3 protein: CASWELGYNEQYF
CDR3 DNA: TGTGCCAGCTGGGAGTTAGGGTACAACGAGCAGTACTTC

V gene: TRBV2
J gene: TRBJ2-5
clone size: NA
D gene: NA
CDR3 protein: CASSDRDTAFQETQYF
CDR3 DNA: TGTGCCAGCAGTGATCGGGACACCGCGTTTCAAGAGACCCAGTACTTC

V gene: TRBV7-8
J gene: TRBJ2-6
clone size: once
D gene: NA
CDR3 protein: CASSLIGGGGTSGANVLTF
CDR3 DNA: TGTGCCAGCAGCTTAATTGGGGGGGGAGGGACAAGTGGGGCCAACGTCCTGACTTTC

V gene: TRBV10-2
J gene: TRBJ2-7
clone size: NA
D gene: TRBD1
CDR3 protein: CASSEIYGQGKYEQYF
CDR3 DNA: TGCGCCAGCAGTGAAATATACGGACAGGGAAAGTACGAGCAGTACTTC

V gene: TRBV7-9
J gene: TRBJ2-2
clone size: NA
D gene: NA
CDR3 protein: CASQGGTGELFF
CDR3 DNA: TGTGCCAGCCAGGGGGGAACCGGGGAGCTGTTTTTT

V gene: TRBV29-1
J gene: TRBJ1-2
clone size: NA
D gene: NA
CDR3 protein: CSVVERDMEGYTF
CDR3 DNA: TGCAGCGTTGTTGAGCGGGATATGGAAGGCTACACCTTC

V gene: TRBV29-1
J gene: TRBJ2-1
clone size: few
D gene: TRBD2
CDR3 protein: CSIEPSGGNPIYNEQFF
CDR3 DNA: TGCAGCATCGAGCCTAGCGGGGGTAACCCAATATACAATGAGCAGTTCTTC

V gene: TRBV10-3
J gene: TRBJ1-6
clone size: NA
D gene: TRBD1
CDR3 protein: CATSSGQGAQNSPLHF
CDR3 DNA: TGTGCCACCAGTTCGGGACAGGGAGCCCAGAATTCACCCCTCCACTTT

V gene: TRBV27
J gene: TRBJ2-3
clone size: NA
D gene: TRBD1
CDR3 protein: CASSLEGQGTDTQYF
CDR3 DNA: TGTGCCAGCAGTTTGGAGGGACAGGGTACAGATACGCAGTATTTT

V gene: TRBV7-8
J gene: TRBJ1-5
clone size: NA
D gene: TRBD1
CDR3 protein: CASSSRDRGDQPQHF
CDR3 DNA: TGTGCCAGCAGCTCCCGGGACAGGGGTGACCAGCCCCAGCATTTT

V gene: TRBV19
J gene: TRBJ2-7
clone size: NA
D gene: NA
CDR3 protein: CASSLTGDSYEQYF
CDR3 DNA: TGTGCCAGTAGTCTGACAGGTGATTCCTACGAGCAGTACTTC

V gene: TRBV5-1
J gene: TRBJ2-2
clone size: NA
D gene: TRBD1
CDR3 protein: CASGPGTGSTGELFF
CDR3 DNA: TGCGCCAGCGGGCCCGGGACAGGGAGTACCGGGGAGCTGTTTTTT

V gene: TRBV6-1
J gene: TRBJ2-5
clone size: NA
D gene: NA
CDR3 protein: CASSESSWGVGFITQETQYF
CDR3 DNA: TGTGCCAGCAGTGAATCCTCATGGGGGGTAGGTTTCATAACCCAAGAGACCCAGTACTTC

V gene: TRBV7-2
J gene: TRBJ1-1
clone size: NA
D gene: NA
CDR3 protein: CASKTERGHTEAFF
CDR3 DNA: TGTGCCAGCAAAACCGAGCGGGGGCACACTGAAGCTTTCTTT

V gene: TRBV5-4
J gene: TRBJ1-1
clone size: NA
D gene: NA
CDR3 protein: CASSFRDGTEAFF
CDR3 DNA: TGTGCCAGCAGCTTCAGGGATGGCACTGAAGCTTTCTTT

V gene: TRBV11-2
J gene: TRBJ2-1
clone size: NA
D gene: NA
CDR3 protein: CASSLGAYNEQFF
CDR3 DNA: TGTGCCAGCAGCTTAGGCGCTTACAATGAGCAGTTCTTC

V gene: TRBV4-1
J gene: TRBJ2-2
clone size: once
D gene: NA
CDR3 protein: CASSPEGGSFIGELFF
CDR3 DNA: TGCGCCAGCAGCCCAGAGGGAGGCAGTTTCATCGGGGAGCTGTTTTTT

V gene: TRBV11-2
J gene: TRBJ1-6
clone size: NA
D gene: NA
CDR3 protein: CASSKEGLYNSPLHF
CDR3 DNA: TGTGCCAGCAGCAAGGAGGGGCTCTATAATTCACCCCTCCACTTT

V gene: TRBV19
J gene: TRBJ2-7
clone size: NA
D gene: TRBD1
CDR3 protein: CASSSGTGISYEQYF
CDR3 DNA: TGTGCCAGTAGTTCCGGGACAGGGATTTCCTACGAGCAGTACTTC

V gene: TRBV4-1
J gene: TRBJ1-3
clone size: NA
D gene: TRBD1
CDR3 protein: CASSQNRDRADTIYF
CDR3 DNA: TGCGCCAGCAGCCAAAACCGGGACAGGGCTGACACCATATATTTT

V gene: TRBV4-1
J gene: TRBJ2-1
clone size: once
D gene: TRBD2
CDR3 protein: CASSQGSAGGYNEQFF
CDR3 DNA: TGCGCCAGCAGCCAAGGTTCAGCGGGAGGATACAATGAGCAGTTCTTC

V gene: TRBV18
J gene: TRBJ2-2
clone size: NA
D gene: NA
CDR3 protein: CASSPGVAAATGELFF
CDR3 DNA: TGTGCCAGCTCACCCGGGGTAGCGGCGGCCACCGGGGAGCTGTTTTTT

V gene: TRBV19
J gene: TRBJ2-6
clone size: NA
D gene: NA
CDR3 protein: CASPSTLGANVLTF
CDR3 DNA: TGTGCCAGTCCGTCGACACTCGGGGCCAACGTCCTGACTTTC

V gene: TRBV4-1
J gene: TRBJ2-1
clone size: NA
D gene: TRBD2
CDR3 protein: CASSQEVASGGWGEQFF
CDR3 DNA: TGCGCCAGCAGCCAAGAGGTGGCTAGCGGGGGTTGGGGTGAGCAGTTCTTC

V gene: TRBV4-2
J gene: TRBJ2-3
clone size: NA
D gene: TRBD2
CDR3 protein: CASSQEGTSGGTDTQYF
CDR3 DNA: TGTGCCAGCAGCCAAGAGGGGACTAGCGGCGGCACAGATACGCAGTATTTT

V gene: TRBV5-1
J gene: TRBJ2-1
clone size: NA
D gene: TRBD1
CDR3 protein: CASSSRQGVHNEQFF
CDR3 DNA: TGCGCCAGCAGCTCCCGACAGGGGGTCCACAATGAGCAGTTCTTC

V gene: TRBV6-1
J gene: TRBJ2-5
clone size: NA
D gene: TRBD1
CDR3 protein: CASREGARETQYF
CDR3 DNA: TGTGCCAGCAGAGAGGGGGCGAGGGAGACCCAGTACTTC

V gene: TRBV7-7
J gene: TRBJ2-5
clone size: NA
D gene: TRBD1
CDR3 protein: CASSRQGIGETQYF
CDR3 DNA: TGTGCCAGCAGCCGACAGGGGATCGGGGAGACCCAGTACTTC

V gene: TRBV10-3
J gene: TRBJ1-1
clone size: NA
D gene: NA
CDR3 protein: CAISDGDTEAFF
CDR3 DNA: TGTGCCATCAGTGACGGGGACACTGAAGCTTTCTTT

V gene: TRBV5-1
J gene: TRBJ2-6
clone size: few
D gene: NA
CDR3 protein: CASEERTDRSGANVLTF
CDR3 DNA: TGCGCCAGCGAGGAGAGAACTGATCGCTCTGGGGCCAACGTCCTGACTTTC

V gene: TRBV7-9
J gene: TRBJ1-2
clone size: NA
D gene: NA
CDR3 protein: CASSLPGHGYGYTF
CDR3 DNA: TGTGCCAGCAGCTTACCGGGACATGGCTATGGCTACACCTTC

V gene: TRBV6-5
J gene: TRBJ1-6
clone size: few
D gene: NA
CDR3 protein: CATQTGNSPLHF
CDR3 DNA: TGTGCCACCCAGACCGGGAATTCACCCCTCCACTTT

V gene: TRBV25-1
J gene: TRBJ1-1
clone size: once
D gene: TRBD1
CDR3 protein: CASRFSTGSTEAFF
CDR3 DNA: TGTGCCAGCAGATTCTCGACAGGGAGCACTGAAGCTTTCTTT